A single sample gave rise to the 8 T cell receptor beta chains below, sequenced in a study of Ad26.COV2.S vaccination and SARS-CoV-2 variants. Described treatment: roughly 19 received Ad26.COV2.S at low or high dose, single or two shots; about 5 received placebo; per-sample allocation not given. Vaccine and placebo recipients were sampled on day 63 after the first injection. The data were produced by immunoSEQ multiplex PCR, yet TCRdb's version contains in-frame clones alone and is incomplete. This sample has 380,000 or so clones, with about 88% found just once. Sequencing was performed on peripheral blood, taken in a trial of Ad26.COV2.S vaccine versus placebo. The receptors shown here come from a person aged 18-65 years who received the Ad26.COV2.S COVID-19 vaccine or a placebo.

The V call is TRBV29-1, the J call TRBJ2-5; the match to TRBD2 covers 12 bases. The trim removed 6 bases at V and 5 bases at J, leaving 4 bases unmatched. CDR3 length: 13 residues. Germline CDR1 reads SQVTM; CDR2 reads ANQGSEA. CDR3 DNA sequence: TGCAGCGTGACTAGCGGGAGTGGGGAGACCCAGTACTTC. This codes for CSVTSGSGETQYF.

This sequence joins TRBV6-2 or TRBV6-3 and TRBJ2-3, with D perhaps matching TRBD2 (6 bases). CDR1 and CDR2 (germline): MNHEY, SVGEGT. V dropped 4 bases and J dropped 6 bases, with 14 bases sitting between them. This CDR3 has 14 amino acids. The CDR3 reads CASSSGTGSDTQYF. In DNA form, the CDR3 reads TGTGCCAGCAGTTCCGGGACTGGCTCGGATACGCAGTATTTT.

J is TRBJ2-1 and V is TRBV6-5; D might be TRBD1 or TRBD2, each matching 5 bases. The CDR3 runs 13 residues. Germline CDR1 is MNHEY and CDR2 is SVGAGI. The V end was cut by 6 bases, the J end by 9 bases, with 15 bases between. CDR3 in DNA: TGTGCCAGCAGGAGGGCCCAGAGGGGTGAGCAGTTCTTC. This gives the protein CASRRAQRGEQFF.

The chain links TRBV4-2 to TRBJ1-1, with a weak D call TRBD1 (5 bases). V was clipped by 1 base and J by 1 base, with 13 bases between them. The CDR3 consists of 16 residues. CDR1 is LGHNA and CDR2 is YNFKEQ in the germline V gene. DNA for the CDR3: TGTGCCAGCAGCCAAGTACCATCGGGGGGGAACACTGAAGCTTTCTTT. Protein sequence: CASSQVPSGGNTEAFF.

About this clone itself: Other DNA sequences within the sample encode an identical CDR3. J is TRBJ2-2 and V is TRBV5-1; 8 bases align to TRBD1. The CDR3 spans 15 residues. J gave up 1 base and V 4 bases, and 3 bases lay outside the gene matches. CDR1 is SGHRS, CDR2 YFSETQ, per germline. The chain's CDR3 is CASSLGQGNTGELFF. The CDR3 nucleotides are TGCGCCAGCAGCCTAGGACAGGGGAACACCGGGGAGCTGTTTTTT.

This rearrangement joins TRBV6-5 to TRBJ2-3; weak D call: TRBD2 (6 bases). Trimming took off 8 bases at V and 3 bases at J, with 18 bases between the two ends. From germline, CDR1 is MNHEY and CDR2 SVGAGI. The CDR3 loop spans 15 amino acids. The DNA of the CDR3 is TGTGCCAGCTCCCTCATCGGGGGATTGACAGATACGCAGTATTTT. Its protein product is CASSLIGGLTDTQYF.

This chain connects TRBV4-1 to TRBJ2-7, with 10 bases lining up with TRBD2. V trimming: 4 bases; J trimming: 5 bases; junction bases outside the gene matches: 8. The CDR3 extends over 15 amino acids. Per germline, CDR1 MGHRA and CDR2 YSYEKL. This chain's CDR3 is CASSLSGTSVNEQYF. The CDR3 DNA reads as TGCGCCAGCAGCCTATCCGGGACTAGCGTCAACGAGCAGTACTTC.

The chain is built from TRBV4-3 and TRBJ2-5; 11 nucleotides line up with TRBD2. This CDR3 is built from 16 residues. Germline CDR1 reads LGHNA; CDR2 reads YSLEER. After removal of 1 base from V and 2 bases from J, the junction contained 3 bases not matched to a gene. This CDR3 reads CASSQGTSGGQETQYF. For the CDR3, the DNA is TGCGCCAGCAGCCAAGGAACTAGCGGGGGTCAAGAGACCCAGTACTTC.